This entry describes one T cell receptor (beta chain). Antigen specificity is unknown. Germline V CDR1 and CDR2: MNHEY, SVGAGI. This CDR3 is 12 amino acids long. Germline trimming cut 6 bases from V and 3 bases from J; bases unmatched to any gene: 2. The record originates from a study of T cell responses to AZD1222 COVID-19 vaccine. On the study more broadly: Pooled samples include second doses given at about 4 or 12 weeks.

Assay: immunoSEQ multiplex PCR; the TCRdb copy retains only in-frame clones and omits some. The sample consists of about 93,000 clones, 80% to 90% of them appearing once. Overall study results and limits: Clonal diversity was possibly underestimated, and the donors were mostly white British, with more females. Regions 160-218 and 743-854 dominated among vaccine-associated CD4 TCRs spanning spike.

The sample in question was peripheral blood, obtained on day 0 of AZD1222 vaccination. The chain is built from TRBV6-5 and TRBJ2-7; TRBD1 matches 7 bases. The sequence came from an adult in good health. The CDR3 loop is CASRGDSYEQYF. In nucleotides, the CDR3 is TGTGCCAGCAGGGGGGACAGCTACGAGCAGTACTTC.